The 9 T cell receptor beta chains presented below share a single source sample, sequenced in a study of blood T cell repertoires in COVID-19. Measured with immunoSEQ multiplex PCR; TCRdb has only the in-frame clones, and not every one. The table shows 160,000 or so clones, with over 85% occurring only once. The specimen was peripheral blood. These receptors were taken from a woman aged 55-69 years with COVID-19, enrolled during active disease.

CDR3 nucleotides: TGTGCCAGCAGCAGAGACAGGGTGGTGAATTCACCCCTCCACTTT. Translating it yields CASSRDRVVNSPLHF. The chain uses TRBV5-4 and TRBJ1-6; TRBD1 matches 7 bases. The CDR3 loop spans 15 amino acids. V trimming: 4 bases; J trimming: 7 bases; junction bases outside the gene matches: 8. The germline V gene encodes CDR1 SGHNT and CDR2 YYREEE (reference sequence).

This chain uses TRBV19 with TRBJ1-2, with 8 bases lining up with TRBD1. Unmatched junction bases numbered 10, after V lost 5 bases and J lost 8 bases. The CDR3 has 14 residues. The V gene's germline CDR1 is LNHDA and CDR2 SQIVND (reference sequence). Written as DNA, the CDR3 is TGTGCCAGTAGTGCCCAGACAGGGGCGTACGGCTACACCTTC. Amino acids: CASSAQTGAYGYTF.

This sequence joins TRBV2 and TRBJ1-4, with D possibly being TRBD1 (5 bases). The CDR3 has 13 amino acids. Germline CDR1 SNHLY, CDR2 FYNNEI. V lost 5 bases and J lost 8, with 12 bases in between. CDR3: CASSTQENEKLFF. CDR3 sequence (DNA): TGTGCCAGCAGTACACAGGAAAACGAAAAACTGTTTTTT.

The V gene is TRBV29-1, the J gene TRBJ1-1; D gene unclear. CDR1 and CDR2 (germline): SQVTM, ANQGSEA. With 4 bases removed from V and 12 bases from J, the gap between germline ends came to 6 bases. CDR3 length: 8 amino acids. The CDR3 sequence: CSVAGTFF. In nucleotides, the CDR3 is TGCAGCGTTGCGGGAACTTTCTTT. The full variable domain, in which reference TRBV29-1 and TRBJ1-1 provide the parts outside the CDR3, is SAVISQKPSRDICQRGTSLTIQCQVDSQVTMMFWYRQQPGQSLTLIATANQGSEATYESGFVIDKFPISRPNLTFSTLTVSNMSPEDSSIYLCSVAGTFFGQGTRLTVV.

The V and J genes are TRBV7-9 and TRBJ1-2; TRBD1 matches at 7 bases. CDR3 length equals 15 residues. J lost 5 bases, V lost 3 bases, and 9 bases had no gene match. Germline CDR1 is SEHNR and CDR2 is FQNEAQ (reference sequence). The CDR3 sequence: CASSFDRDWGYGYTF. The CDR3 bases are TGTGCCAGCAGCTTCGACAGGGATTGGGGATATGGCTACACCTTC.

The chain has TRBV7-8 and TRBJ1-6; TRBD1 might be the D (5 bases). With 1 base removed from V and 10 bases from J, the gap between germline ends came to 11 bases. The CDR3 runs 14 residues. Germline V gene sequence: CDR1 SGHVS, CDR2 FQNEAQ. CDR3 DNA sequence: TGTGCCAGCAGCTTAGGGGGGGATTCCTCACCCCTCCACTTT. Its translation is CASSLGGDSSPLHF. The full variable domain, with the rest looked up from reference TRBV7-8 and TRBJ1-6, is GAGVSQSPRYKVAKRGQDVALRCDPISGHVSLFWYQQALGQGPEFLTYFQNEAQLDKSGLPSDRFFAERPEGSVSTLKIQRTQQEDSAVYLCASSLGGDSSPLHFGNGTRLTVT.

The chain recombines TRBV19 with TRBJ2-3; TRBD2 aligns across 8 bases. CDR3 size: 14 residues. Germline CDR1 and CDR2: LNHDA and SQIVND (reference sequence). The ends lost 9 bases at V and 2 bases at J; junction bases unmatched: 7. This chain's CDR3 is CASSGGALTDTQYF. In nucleotides, the CDR3 is TGTGCCAGCTCGGGGGGGGCGCTCACAGATACGCAGTATTTT.

This chain joins TRBV6-2 or TRBV6-3 and TRBJ2-4; 8 nucleotides line up with TRBD2. CDR3 length: 15 residues. Trimming took 3 bases from V and 6 from J; bases not matched to a gene: 7. The V gene's germline CDR1 is MNHEY and CDR2 SVGEGT. The CDR3 loop reads CASSYEAGGTNIQYF. The CDR3 coding sequence is TGTGCCAGCAGTTATGAGGCGGGGGGAACAAACATTCAGTACTTC.

The gene calls are TRBV2 and TRBJ2-1; TRBD1 matches at 7 bases. Unmatched junction bases numbered 20, after V lost 8 bases and J lost 1 base. In germline, CDR1 is SNHLY, CDR2 FYNNEI. The CDR3 consists of 19 residues. In DNA form, the CDR3 reads TGTGCCAGCTTCACCCCAGGGACAGTATTTCAAGAATCCTACAATGAGCAGTTCTTC. Encoded protein: CASFTPGTVFQESYNEQFF.